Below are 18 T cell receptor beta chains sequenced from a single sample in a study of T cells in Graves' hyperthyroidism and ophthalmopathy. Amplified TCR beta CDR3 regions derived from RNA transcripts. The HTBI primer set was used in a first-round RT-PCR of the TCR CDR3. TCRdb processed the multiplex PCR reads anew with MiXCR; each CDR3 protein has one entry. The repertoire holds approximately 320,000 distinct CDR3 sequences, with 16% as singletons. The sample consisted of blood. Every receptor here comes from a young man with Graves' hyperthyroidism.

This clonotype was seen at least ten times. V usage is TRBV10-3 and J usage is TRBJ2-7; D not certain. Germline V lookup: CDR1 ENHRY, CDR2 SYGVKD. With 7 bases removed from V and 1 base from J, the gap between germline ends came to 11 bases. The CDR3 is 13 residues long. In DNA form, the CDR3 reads TGTGCCATCACCGAGACTGAGTCCTACGAGCAGTACTTC. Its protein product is CAITETESYEQYF.

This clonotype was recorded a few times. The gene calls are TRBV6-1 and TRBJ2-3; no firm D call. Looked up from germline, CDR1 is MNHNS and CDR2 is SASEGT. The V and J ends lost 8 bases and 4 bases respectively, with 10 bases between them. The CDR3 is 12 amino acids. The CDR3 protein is CASGLSPDTQYF. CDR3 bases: TGTGCCAGCGGGTTGAGCCCAGATACGCAGTATTTT.

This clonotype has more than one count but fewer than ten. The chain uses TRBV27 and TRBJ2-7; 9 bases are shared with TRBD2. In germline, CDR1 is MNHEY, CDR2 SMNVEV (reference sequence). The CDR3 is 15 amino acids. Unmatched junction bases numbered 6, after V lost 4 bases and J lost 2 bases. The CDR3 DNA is TGTGCCAGCAGTTCGTTGACTAGCGGTGCCTACGAGCAGTACTTC. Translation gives CASSSLTSGAYEQYF.

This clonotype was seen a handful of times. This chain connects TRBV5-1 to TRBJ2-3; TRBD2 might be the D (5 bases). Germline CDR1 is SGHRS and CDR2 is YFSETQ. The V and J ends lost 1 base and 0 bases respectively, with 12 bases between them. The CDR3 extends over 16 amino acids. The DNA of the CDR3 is TGCGCCAGCAGCTTGTGGCTAGCCGATAGCACAGATACGCAGTATTTT. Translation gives CASSLWLADSTDTQYF.

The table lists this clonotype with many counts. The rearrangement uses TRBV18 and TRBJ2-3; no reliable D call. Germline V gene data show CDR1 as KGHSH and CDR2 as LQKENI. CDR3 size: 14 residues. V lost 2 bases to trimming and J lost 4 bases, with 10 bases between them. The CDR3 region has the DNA TGTGCCAGCTCACCAGTCCCGGGCCCAGATACGCAGTATTTT. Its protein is CASSPVPGPDTQYF.

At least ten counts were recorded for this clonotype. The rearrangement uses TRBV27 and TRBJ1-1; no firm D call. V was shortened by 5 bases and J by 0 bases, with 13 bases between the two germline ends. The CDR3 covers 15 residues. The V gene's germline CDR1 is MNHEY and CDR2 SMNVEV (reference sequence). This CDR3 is CASSRNAGVNTEAFF. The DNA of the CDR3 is TGTGCCAGCAGTCGCAATGCGGGAGTGAACACTGAAGCTTTCTTT.

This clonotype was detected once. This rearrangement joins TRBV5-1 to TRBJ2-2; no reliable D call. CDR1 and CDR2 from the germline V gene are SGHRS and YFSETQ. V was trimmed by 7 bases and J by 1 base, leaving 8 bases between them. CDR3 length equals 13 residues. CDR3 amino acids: CASRPKNTGELFF. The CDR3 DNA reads TGCGCCAGCCGACCCAAGAACACCGGGGAGCTGTTTTTT.

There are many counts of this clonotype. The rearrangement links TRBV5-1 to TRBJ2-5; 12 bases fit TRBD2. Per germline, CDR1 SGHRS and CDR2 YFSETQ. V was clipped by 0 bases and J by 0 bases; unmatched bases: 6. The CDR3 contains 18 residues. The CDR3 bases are TGCGCCAGCAGCTTGGAAAGGACTAGCGGGACGTACCAAGAGACCCAGTACTTC. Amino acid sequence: CASSLERTSGTYQETQYF.

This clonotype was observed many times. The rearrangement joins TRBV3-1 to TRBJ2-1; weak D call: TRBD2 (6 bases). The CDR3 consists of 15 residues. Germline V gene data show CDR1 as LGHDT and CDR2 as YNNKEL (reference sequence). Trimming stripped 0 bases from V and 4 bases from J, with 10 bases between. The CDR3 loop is CASSQDTGEYNEQFF. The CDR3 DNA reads TGTGCCAGCAGCCAAGACACGGGGGAATACAATGAGCAGTTCTTC.

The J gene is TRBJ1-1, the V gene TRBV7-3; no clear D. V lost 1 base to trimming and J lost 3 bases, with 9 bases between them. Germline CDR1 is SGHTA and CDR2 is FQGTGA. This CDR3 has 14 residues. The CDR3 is CASSLISGDTEAFF. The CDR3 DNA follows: TGTGCCAGCAGCTTAATATCTGGGGACACTGAAGCTTTCTTT.

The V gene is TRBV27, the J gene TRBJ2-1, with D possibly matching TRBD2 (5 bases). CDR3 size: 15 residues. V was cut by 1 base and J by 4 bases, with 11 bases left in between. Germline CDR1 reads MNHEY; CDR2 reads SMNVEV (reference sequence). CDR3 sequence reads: CASSLLGGLYNEQFF. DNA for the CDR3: TGTGCCAGCAGTTTATTAGGCGGGTTATACAATGAGCAGTTCTTC.

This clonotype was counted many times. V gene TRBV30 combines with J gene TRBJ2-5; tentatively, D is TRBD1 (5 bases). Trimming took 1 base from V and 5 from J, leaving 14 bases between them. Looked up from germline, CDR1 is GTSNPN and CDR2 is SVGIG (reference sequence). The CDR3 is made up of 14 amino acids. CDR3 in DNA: TGTGCCTGGAGTGGACAGTTCCTTTACGAGACCCAGTACTTC. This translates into CAWSGQFLYETQYF.

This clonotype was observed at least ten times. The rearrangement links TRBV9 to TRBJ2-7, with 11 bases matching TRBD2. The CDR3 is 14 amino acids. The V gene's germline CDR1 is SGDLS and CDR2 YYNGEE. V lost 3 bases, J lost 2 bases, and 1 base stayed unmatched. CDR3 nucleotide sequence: TGTGCCAGCAGCGGTAGCGGGAGGGCCTACGAGCAGTACTTC. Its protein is CASSGSGRAYEQYF.

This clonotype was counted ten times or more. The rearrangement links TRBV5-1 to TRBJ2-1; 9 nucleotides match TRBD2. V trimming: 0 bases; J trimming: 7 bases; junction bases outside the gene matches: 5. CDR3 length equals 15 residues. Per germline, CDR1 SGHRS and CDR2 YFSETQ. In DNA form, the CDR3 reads TGCGCCAGCAGCTTGGGGGTAGCGGGAGTTAATGAGCAGTTCTTC. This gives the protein CASSLGVAGVNEQFF.

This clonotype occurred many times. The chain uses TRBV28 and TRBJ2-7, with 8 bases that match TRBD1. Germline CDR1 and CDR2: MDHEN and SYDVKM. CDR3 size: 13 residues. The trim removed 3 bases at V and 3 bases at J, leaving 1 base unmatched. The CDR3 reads CASSFTGGYEQYF. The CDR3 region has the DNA TGTGCCAGCAGTTTTACAGGGGGCTACGAGCAGTACTTC.

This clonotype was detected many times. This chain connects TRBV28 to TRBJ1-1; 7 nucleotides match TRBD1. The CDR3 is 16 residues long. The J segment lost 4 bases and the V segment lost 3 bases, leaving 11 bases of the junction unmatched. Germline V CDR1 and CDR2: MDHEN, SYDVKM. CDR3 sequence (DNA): TGTGCCAGCAGTTTGGCAGGGGGGCAGGGAGGCACTGAAGCTTTCTTT. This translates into CASSLAGGQGGTEAFF.

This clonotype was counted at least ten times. The CDR3 DNA follows: TGTGCCAGCAGGTTACATAGGGAGAGACCAGATACGCAGTATTTT. Translation gives CASRLHRERPDTQYF. The rearrangement uses TRBV12-3 or TRBV12-4 and TRBJ2-3; D might be TRBD2 (5 bases). Trimming shortened V by 6 bases and J by 4 bases, and 17 bases separated the two germline ends. The length of the CDR3 is 15 residues.

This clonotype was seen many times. CDR3 loop: CASSHGQGNTEAFF. CDR3 nucleotides: TGTGCCAGCAGTCATGGACAGGGGAACACTGAAGCTTTCTTT. The chain employs TRBV12-3 or TRBV12-4 and TRBJ1-1; the match to TRBD1 covers 8 bases. The CDR3 is 14 residues long. Unmatched junction bases numbered 3, after V lost 5 bases and J lost 1 base.